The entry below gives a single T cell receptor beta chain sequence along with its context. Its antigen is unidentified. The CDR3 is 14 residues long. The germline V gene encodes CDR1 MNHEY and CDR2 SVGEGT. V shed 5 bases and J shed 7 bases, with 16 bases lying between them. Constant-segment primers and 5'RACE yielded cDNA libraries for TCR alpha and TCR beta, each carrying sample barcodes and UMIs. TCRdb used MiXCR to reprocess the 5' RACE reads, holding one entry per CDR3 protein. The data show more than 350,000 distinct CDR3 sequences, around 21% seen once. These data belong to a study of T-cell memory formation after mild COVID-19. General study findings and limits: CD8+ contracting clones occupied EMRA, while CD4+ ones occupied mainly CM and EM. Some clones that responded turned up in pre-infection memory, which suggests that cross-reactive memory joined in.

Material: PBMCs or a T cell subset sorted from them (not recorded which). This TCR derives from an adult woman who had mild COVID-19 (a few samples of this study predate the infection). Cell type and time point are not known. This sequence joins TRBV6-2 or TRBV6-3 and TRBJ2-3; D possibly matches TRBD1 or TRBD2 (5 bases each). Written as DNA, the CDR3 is TGTGCCAGCAGTACCCCGGGACCGCACTATACGCAGTATTTT. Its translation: CASSTPGPHYTQYF.